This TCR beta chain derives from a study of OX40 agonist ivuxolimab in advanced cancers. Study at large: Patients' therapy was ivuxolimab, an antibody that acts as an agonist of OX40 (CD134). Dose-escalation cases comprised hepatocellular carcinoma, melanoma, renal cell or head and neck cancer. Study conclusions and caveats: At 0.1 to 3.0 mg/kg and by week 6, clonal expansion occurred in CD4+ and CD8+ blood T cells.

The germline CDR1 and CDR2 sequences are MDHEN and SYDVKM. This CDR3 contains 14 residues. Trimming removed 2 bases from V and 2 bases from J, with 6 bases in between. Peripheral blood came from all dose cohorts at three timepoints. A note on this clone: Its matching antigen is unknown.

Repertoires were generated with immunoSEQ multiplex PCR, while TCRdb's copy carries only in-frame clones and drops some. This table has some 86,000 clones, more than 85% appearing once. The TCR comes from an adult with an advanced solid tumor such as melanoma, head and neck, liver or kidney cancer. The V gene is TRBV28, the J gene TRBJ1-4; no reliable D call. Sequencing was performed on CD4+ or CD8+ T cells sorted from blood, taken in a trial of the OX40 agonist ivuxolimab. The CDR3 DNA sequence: TGTGCCAGCAGTTTACGACGGACTAATGAAAAACTGTTTTTT. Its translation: CASSLRRTNEKLFF.